This TCR beta chain was sequenced during a study of T cells after posttransplantation cyclophosphamide. General study results and limits: Donor-recipient repertoire similarity was low at 1-2 months, rising over year one. Skin or GI-infiltrating T cells shared few TRB sequences with blood.

Clones were read by immunoSEQ multiplex PCR, and TCRdb kept only the in-frame ones, dropping some. Sampling found fewer than 35,000 clones, none seen once. This clone has a handful of counts. No antigen is known for it. Germline V gene sequence: CDR1 SEHNR, CDR2 FQNEAQ (reference sequence). Deletions cut 4 bases from V and 5 bases from J, with 11 bases between. This CDR3 is built from 13 residues. The sequence was obtained from a woman aged 60-75 years in good health, CMV-negative, and a related stem cell transplant donor. The J gene is TRBJ2-5, the V gene TRBV7-9; maybe TRBD2 (6 bases). Sequenced material: PBMCs. The CDR3, as DNA: TGTGCCAGCAGCTCGGGACTGGTGGAGACCCAGTACTTC. The encoded protein is CASSSGLVETQYF.